This TCR beta chain was profiled in a study of early T cells in non-severe SARS-CoV-2 infection. In its sample, this clonotype was seen many times. Researchers tagged individual cDNA molecules with unique molecular identifiers. TCRdb reanalysed the 5' RACE reads using MiXCR and keeps one entry per CDR3 protein. Here the sample spans 65,000 to 95,000 distinct CDR3 sequences, approximately 9.1% being singletons. Per the germline V gene, CDR1 is MNHEY and CDR2 is SMNVEV (reference sequence). The CDR3 sequence is 21 residues long. Trimming took 2 bases from V and 5 from J; bases not matched to a gene: 17.

This sequence originates from an adult who was a healthcare worker with PCR-confirmed SARS-CoV-2 infection or an uninfected control (not recorded which). The chain links TRBV27 to TRBJ2-3; the match to TRBD2 covers 15 bases. Input material: whole blood. The CDR3 here is CASSLRKPRTSGRAGRDTQYF. The CDR3 nucleotides are TGTGCCAGCAGTTTACGAAAACCCCGGACTAGCGGGAGGGCAGGAAGAGATACGCAGTATTTT.